This record covers a single T cell receptor (beta chain). As yet, its antigen is unknown. Germline loops: CDR1 LNHDA, CDR2 SQIVND (reference sequence). V gave up 8 bases and J gave up 3 bases, with 14 bases separating them. The CDR3 totals 14 residues. These data come from a study of beta chain features in type 1 diabetes. Study results and caveats: Naive, central memory and regulatory TCRB repertoires appeared more similar among patients than healthy donors. Equally in patients and controls, PCR might preferentially amplify shorter templates. Shorter TCRB CDR3s, moderately but significantly so, marked every one of the four CD4+ subsets in Type 1 diabetes patients.

Reverse transcription of all isolated RNA meant that expressed TCRB transcripts were sequenced. Clones were read by immunoSEQ multiplex PCR, and TCRdb kept only the in-frame ones, dropping some. The sample has approximately 600,000 clones; roughly an eighth are singletons. This TCR was sampled from a young man with type 1 diabetes. The chain is built from TRBV19 and TRBJ1-5; D gene ambiguous. The specimen sequenced was naive CD4+ T cells from blood. CDR3 in DNA: TGTGCCAGTGAACGGGTAGGGAACAATCAGCCCCAGCATTTT. It is translated as CASERVGNNQPQHF.